The 9 T cell receptor beta chains listed next were all sequenced from one sample in a study of cytomegalovirus exposure and HLA in healthy donors. A multiplex PCR was run with 60 Vbeta primers and 13 Jbeta primers. Here immunoSEQ multiplex PCR was the method, and the copy in TCRdb shows in-frame clones only, minus some. The top ten clones hold 0.71% of a sample with hundreds of thousands of clones, roughly 83% of them seen once. What was sequenced was PBMCs. The receptors shown here come from a boy between 2 and 10 years old in good health and CMV-seronegative.

This clone was recorded a few times. The gene calls are TRBV2 and TRBJ2-1; TRBD1 agrees at 7 bases. This CDR3 comprises 14 residues. V lost 4 bases, J lost 4 bases, and 4 bases stayed unmatched. Germline V gene sequence: CDR1 SNHLY, CDR2 FYNNEI. CDR3 sequence: CASSARTGYNEQFF. The CDR3 coding sequence is TGTGCCAGCAGTGCTCGGACAGGATACAATGAGCAGTTCTTC. Combining the CDR3 with reference TRBV2 and TRBJ2-1 gives the whole variable domain EPEVTQTPSHQVTQMGQEVILRCVPISNHLYFYWYRQILGQKVEFLVSFYNNEISEKSEIFDDQFSVERPDGSNFTLKIRSTKLEDSAMYFCASSARTGYNEQFFGPGTRLTVL.

The gene calls are TRBV5-4 and TRBJ2-3, with 7 bases aligning to TRBD1. The CDR3 runs to 14 residues. V lost 3 bases, J lost 2 bases, and 3 bases stayed unmatched. Germline V gene sequence: CDR1 SGHNT, CDR2 YYREEE (reference sequence). The CDR3 nucleotides read TGTGCCAGCAGCTATGGACAGGACACAGATACGCAGTATTTT. Protein sequence: CASSYGQDTDTQYF.

This rearrangement joins TRBV5-4 to TRBJ1-1; 7 bases match TRBD1. In germline, CDR1 is SGHNT, CDR2 YYREEE (reference sequence). Trimming took 2 bases from V and 1 from J; bases not matched to a gene: 14. CDR3 length equals 18 residues. CDR3 DNA sequence: TGTGCCAGCAGCTTCCATGGGACAGCTAGGAGTACGAACACTGAAGCTTTCTTT. Translating gives CASSFHGTARSTNTEAFF.

V and J are TRBV9 and TRBJ2-3; 7 nucleotides agree with TRBD2. The CDR3 runs to 15 residues. V was pared by 4 bases and J by 4 bases, with 9 bases of the junction left unmatched. In germline, CDR1 is SGDLS, CDR2 YYNGEE. CDR3 residues: CASSPRTSRPDTQYF. CDR3 coding DNA: TGTGCCAGCAGCCCGCGGACTAGTCGGCCAGATACGCAGTATTTT.

The J gene is TRBJ1-2, the V gene TRBV27, with a weak D call TRBD1 (5 bases). Germline-derived CDR1 and CDR2 are MNHEY and SMNVEV (reference sequence). V was pared by 5 bases and J by 8 bases, with 15 bases between. The CDR3 has 13 amino acids. The CDR3 DNA reads as TGTGCCAGCAGTCCCCAGGGAGGGATCGGCTACACCTTC. Residues: CASSPQGGIGYTF.

CDR3 protein: CASSWGPTGGGEKLFF. CDR3 in DNA: TGCGCCAGCAGCTGGGGGCCAACAGGGGGCGGTGAAAAACTGTTTTTT. The chain has TRBV5-1 and TRBJ1-4; TRBD1 agrees at 9 bases. This CDR3 is built from 16 residues. The J segment lost 7 bases and the V segment lost 3 bases, leaving 10 bases of the junction unmatched. Germline CDR1 is SGHRS and CDR2 is YFSETQ. The full variable domain, rest sourced from reference TRBV5-1 and TRBJ1-4, is KAGVTQTPRYLIKTRGQQVTLSCSPISGHRSVSWYQQTPGQGLQFLFEYFSETQRNKGNFPGRFSGRQFSNSRSEMNVSTLELGDSALYLCASSWGPTGGGEKLFFGSGTQLSVL.

This clone was detected once. The rearrangement uses TRBV15 and TRBJ2-6, with D possibly being TRBD2 (6 bases). Trimming removed 0 bases at V and 4 bases at J, with 7 bases between. The CDR3 length is 15 residues. Germline CDR1 is LNHNV and CDR2 is YYDKDF (reference sequence). The CDR3 protein is CATSRDRGGANVLTF. As DNA, the CDR3 is TGTGCCACCAGCAGAGATCGGGGGGGGGCCAACGTCCTGACTTTC.

The chain uses TRBV30 and TRBJ2-7; perhaps TRBD1 as D (6 bases). Germline CDR1 GTSNPN, CDR2 SVGIG (reference sequence). CDR3 length: 13 residues. V was shortened by 3 bases and J by 1 base, with 10 bases between the two germline ends. The CDR3 DNA reads TGTGCCTGGAGCCGGGACAAGTCCTACGAGCAGTACTTC. Its protein product is CAWSRDKSYEQYF.

This clone showed up just a few times. The rearrangement joins TRBV29-1 to TRBJ2-3, with 10 bases aligning to TRBD1. The CDR3 runs to 17 residues. Germline V gene data show CDR1 as SQVTM and CDR2 as ANQGSEA. The V gene end was trimmed by 0 bases and the J gene end by 2 bases; junction bases not matched to a gene: 8. CDR3 nucleotides: TGCAGCGTTGAAGATCCCCGGGACAGGGGATTCACAGATACGCAGTATTTT. Protein: CSVEDPRDRGFTDTQYF.